These 32 T cell receptor beta chains came from one sample sequenced in a study of blood T cell repertoires in COVID-19. Assay: immunoSEQ multiplex PCR; the TCRdb copy retains only in-frame clones and omits some. The sample lists 300,000 to 400,000 clones, over 75% occurring once. The sequenced sample was PBMCs or T cells enriched from blood (not recorded which). These receptors came from a woman in her 30s who had recovered from COVID-19.

The V and J genes are TRBV24-1 and TRBJ2-5; D perhaps matches TRBD2 (5 bases). The CDR3 runs 15 residues. CDR1 and CDR2 from the germline V gene are KGHDR and SFDVKD. The germline V and J ends were trimmed by 1 base and 4 bases, with 12 bases remaining between them. In DNA form, the CDR3 reads TGTGCCACCAGTGATTTCTCCGGACTGCGAGAGACCCAGTACTTC. Its protein product is CATSDFSGLRETQYF.

The chain uses TRBV3-1 (or the pseudogene TRBV3-2) and TRBJ1-5; tentatively, D is TRBD1 (5 bases). Deletions cut 2 bases from V and 4 bases from J, with 12 bases between. The CDR3 runs to 15 residues. Germline lookup yields CDR1 LGHDT and CDR2 YNNKEL (reference sequence). The CDR3 spells CASSQSGLGNQPQHF. Written as DNA, the CDR3 is TGTGCCAGCAGCCAATCAGGGCTCGGAAATCAGCCCCAGCATTTT.

The genes are TRBV28 and TRBJ1-5, with 11 bases aligning to TRBD1. Germline lookup yields CDR1 MDHEN and CDR2 SYDVKM. The length of the CDR3 is 14 residues. J lost 9 bases, V lost 6 bases, and 7 bases had no gene match. CDR3 nucleotide sequence: TGTGCCAGCAGCGGGACAGGGGGAGGAAGGCCCCAGCATTTT. Translating it yields CASSGTGGGRPQHF.

The gene calls are TRBV2 and TRBJ1-1; D is ambiguous. Trimming took off 4 bases at V and 3 bases at J, with 21 bases between the two ends. The CDR3 consists of 17 residues. Per the germline V gene, CDR1 is SNHLY and CDR2 is FYNNEI. DNA of the CDR3: TGTGCCAGCAGTGTTGAGGGCAGTCCCACCCCAGACACTGAAGCTTTCTTT. Amino acids: CASSVEGSPTPDTEAFF.

On this clone: This CDR3 is also generated by other DNA sequences in the sample. The chain couples TRBV5-1 to TRBJ2-1; D unresolved. CDR1 and CDR2 from the germline V gene are SGHRS and YFSETQ. CDR3 length: 16 amino acids. Trimming took 0 bases from V and 0 from J, leaving 10 bases between them. The CDR3 is CASSLAGGVSYNEQFF. CDR3 bases: TGCGCCAGCAGCTTGGCGGGTGGAGTCTCCTACAATGAGCAGTTCTTC.

The rearrangement joins TRBV3-1 (or the pseudogene TRBV3-2) to TRBJ2-1, with 8 bases identical to TRBD2. J lost 3 bases, V lost 3 bases, and 10 bases had no gene match. Per germline, CDR1 LGHDT and CDR2 YNNKEL (reference sequence). This CDR3 comprises 17 residues. CDR3 protein: CASSQGAGVNFYNEQFF. The CDR3 DNA follows: TGTGCCAGCAGCCAGGGAGCGGGGGTCAACTTCTACAATGAGCAGTTCTTC.

The J gene is TRBJ2-1, the V gene TRBV11-2, with TRBD2 identical over 11 bases. Germline values: CDR1 SGHAT, CDR2 FQNNGV. The junction had 11 bases not matched to a gene; V was cut back by 5 bases and J by 8 bases. This CDR3 is built from 16 residues. CDR3 residues: CASSPGLAAPDHEQFF. In DNA form, the CDR3 reads TGTGCCAGCAGCCCGGGACTAGCGGCGCCAGACCATGAGCAGTTCTTC.

V usage is TRBV5-1 and J usage is TRBJ1-5; 7 nucleotides line up with TRBD1. Germline lookup yields CDR1 SGHRS and CDR2 YFSETQ. This CDR3 is 15 amino acids long. V trimming: 0 bases; J trimming: 3 bases; junction bases outside the gene matches: 3. CDR3 coding DNA: TGCGCCAGCAGCTTGGACGGGACAGTCAATCAGCCCCAGCATTTT. Its protein product is CASSLDGTVNQPQHF. The whole variable domain, remainder taken from reference TRBV5-1 and TRBJ1-5, is KAGVTQTPRYLIKTRGQQVTLSCSPISGHRSVSWYQQTPGQGLQFLFEYFSETQRNKGNFPGRFSGRQFSNSRSEMNVSTLELGDSALYLCASSLDGTVNQPQHFGDGTRLSIL.

In this sample, this clone turned up once. This rearrangement joins TRBV19 to TRBJ2-7, with 8 bases fitting TRBD1. This CDR3 region has 14 residues. With 9 bases clipped from V and 5 bases from J, the junction kept 12 bases outside the gene matches. Germline V gives CDR1 LNHDA, CDR2 SQIVND (reference sequence). Here the CDR3 reads CASTPGQGGNEQYF. CDR3 DNA sequence: TGTGCCAGCACCCCAGGACAGGGAGGCAACGAGCAGTACTTC.

The chain couples TRBV28 to TRBJ1-2; D possibly corresponds to TRBD1 (5 bases). This CDR3 spans 15 amino acids. V lost 5 bases to trimming and J lost 1 base, with 14 bases between them. Germline-derived CDR1 and CDR2 are MDHEN and SYDVKM. This chain's CDR3 is CASSTGGTGNYGYTF. The DNA of the CDR3 is TGTGCCAGCAGTACCGGGGGGACGGGTAACTATGGCTACACCTTC.

The J gene is TRBJ1-6, the V gene TRBV5-8; 7 nucleotides agree with TRBD1. CDR3 size: 16 residues. Germline CDR1 is SGHTS and CDR2 is YDEGEE. V trimming: 0 bases; J trimming: 10 bases; junction bases outside the gene matches: 10. The CDR3: CASSLVAQGEGSPLHF. The DNA for the CDR3 is TGTGCCAGCAGCTTGGTTGCCCAGGGGGAAGGATCACCCCTCCACTTT.

As DNA, the CDR3 is TGTGCCAGCAGCGCGGACAGGGGCACAGATACGCAGTATTTT. Translated: CASSADRGTDTQYF. The V and J genes are TRBV5-6 and TRBJ2-3; 8 bases are shared with TRBD1. V dropped 4 bases and J dropped 1; count of bases not matched to a gene: 2. The CDR3 is made up of 14 amino acids. Germline CDR1 is SGHDT and CDR2 is YYEEEE.

The chain employs TRBV5-6 and TRBJ2-7; 9 bases fit TRBD1. J gave up 2 bases and V 4 bases, and 4 bases lay outside the gene matches. Per germline, CDR1 SGHDT and CDR2 YYEEEE. The CDR3 has 14 residues. CDR3 nucleotides: TGTGCCAGCAGCGATGGGACAGGGCCCTACGAGCAGTACTTC. This gives the protein CASSDGTGPYEQYF. Complete variable domain (other parts from reference TRBV5-6 and TRBJ2-7): DAGVTQSPTHLIKTRGQQVTLRCSPKSGHDTVSWYQQALGQGPQFIFQYYEEEERQRGNFPDRFSGHQFPNYSSELNVNALLLGDSALYLCASSDGTGPYEQYFGPGTRLTVT.

This chain uses TRBV25-1 with TRBJ1-5; D uncertain. CDR3 size: 14 residues. Trimming stripped 2 bases from V and 9 bases from J, with 14 bases between. CDR1 is MGHDK, CDR2 SYGVNS, per germline. CDR3 DNA sequence: TGTGCCAGCAGTGAAATTTTTAAGAGTGGGCCCCAGCATTTT. It yields the protein CASSEIFKSGPQHF.

This clone was counted between two and nine times. The chain employs TRBV4-1 and TRBJ1-1; D unclear. CDR1 is MGHRA and CDR2 is YSYEKL in the germline V gene. CDR3 length: 12 amino acids. V was cut by 4 bases and J by 1 base, with 4 bases left in between. CDR3 residues: CASSPGNTEAFF. In nucleotides, the CDR3 is TGCGCCAGCAGCCCAGGGAACACTGAAGCTTTCTTT.

This chain links TRBV2 with TRBJ2-7; possible D gene TRBD1, 6 bases. Germline V gene sequence: CDR1 SNHLY, CDR2 FYNNEI. Trimming stripped 4 bases from V and 7 bases from J, with 11 bases between. This CDR3 spans 12 amino acids. DNA of the CDR3: TGTGCCAGCAGTGTCAGGGGCGGAGAGCAGTACTTC. It yields the protein CASSVRGGEQYF. The complete variable domain, with remaining parts taken from reference TRBV2 and TRBJ2-7, reads EPEVTQTPSHQVTQMGQEVILRCVPISNHLYFYWYRQILGQKVEFLVSFYNNEISEKSEIFDDQFSVERPDGSNFTLKIRSTKLEDSAMYFCASSVRGGEQYFGPGTRLTVT.

J is TRBJ2-7 and V is TRBV7-2; the match to TRBD1 covers 9 bases. Germline CDR1 and CDR2: SGHTA and FQGNSA. V gave up 5 bases and J gave up 5 bases; unmatched junction bases: 10. There are 15 residues in the CDR3. The CDR3 loop is CASSPTRTGAHEQYF. The CDR3 DNA reads TGTGCCAGCAGCCCCACCCGGACAGGGGCCCACGAGCAGTACTTC.

The chain employs TRBV5-4 and TRBJ1-3; 10 positions match TRBD1. The CDR3 totals 15 residues. The junction had 8 bases not matched to a gene; V was cut back by 7 bases and J by 4 bases. Germline V gene lookup returns CDR1 SGHNT and CDR2 YYREEE (reference sequence). Written as DNA, the CDR3 is TGTGCCAGCTCCGGGGACAGGGGTCCAGGAAACACCATATATTTT. Its translation is CASSGDRGPGNTIYF.

The V gene is TRBV28, the J gene TRBJ2-7, with 7 positions matching TRBD1. This CDR3 has 15 amino acids. V lost 7 bases to trimming and J lost 3 bases; unmatched junction nucleotides: 12. In germline, CDR1 is MDHEN, CDR2 SYDVKM. The CDR3 DNA follows: TGTGCCAGCATCGATTTTACAGGGGCGAGCTACGAGCAGTACTTC. Translation gives CASIDFTGASYEQYF. Full variable domain (outside the CDR3, taken from reference TRBV28 and TRBJ2-7): DVKVTQSSRYLVKRTGEKVFLECVQDMDHENMFWYRQDPGLGLRLIYFSYDVKMKEKGDIPEGYSVSREKKERFSLILESASTNQTSMYLCASIDFTGASYEQYFGPGTRLTVT.

The chain has TRBV6-5 and TRBJ2-3, with 9 bases fitting TRBD1. V was pared by 6 bases and J by 3 bases, with 4 bases of the junction left unmatched. The CDR3 extends over 14 amino acids. Germline CDR1 and CDR2: MNHEY and SVGAGI. The CDR3 spells CASRGQGGTDTQYF. The CDR3 coding sequence is TGTGCCAGCAGGGGACAGGGAGGGACAGATACGCAGTATTTT.

V is TRBV4-2 and J is TRBJ1-5, with TRBD1 as a possible D gene (5 bases). Germline CDR1 and CDR2: LGHNA and YNFKEQ. V was cut by 3 bases and J by 2 bases, with 23 bases left in between. The CDR3 totals 19 residues. The CDR3 coding sequence is TGTGCCAGCAGCCAGTACCCCCCGGGACCTGGGAGGGGCAATCAGCCCCAGCATTTT. Translation: CASSQYPPGPGRGNQPQHF.

This chain uses TRBV12-3 or TRBV12-4 with TRBJ1-1; D may be TRBD1 (5 bases). The V and J ends lost 5 bases and 1 base respectively, with 8 bases between them. CDR3 size: 13 residues. CDR3 protein: CASSRTPNTEAFF. The CDR3 DNA sequence: TGTGCCAGCAGTCGGACACCGAACACTGAAGCTTTCTTT.

The chain combines TRBV27 with TRBJ2-5; TRBD1 matches at 9 bases. CDR1 is MNHEY and CDR2 is SMNVEV in the germline V gene (reference sequence). There are 16 residues in the CDR3. Trimming removed 6 bases from V and 1 base from J; junction bases left unmatched: 9. DNA of the CDR3: TGTGCCAGCAGGCCCTGGGACAGGGTTCCCCAAGAGACCCAGTACTTC. Amino acids: CASRPWDRVPQETQYF.

The chain uses TRBV2 and TRBJ1-4; D remains ambiguous. The ends were cut back, 11 bases at V and 7 bases at J, with 17 bases in the middle. Germline CDR1 and CDR2: SNHLY and FYNNEI. The CDR3 spans 13 residues. CDR3 in DNA: TGTGCCGGTTTAGAGGTGATTGGTGAAAAACTGTTTTTT. This codes for CAGLEVIGEKLFF.

Here the CDR3 DNA reads TGTGCCTGGAGTCTTACTTTAGAAGAGACCCAGTACTTC. Residues: CAWSLTLEETQYF. The V gene is TRBV30, the J gene TRBJ2-5; D is undetermined. The germline V gene encodes CDR1 GTSNPN and CDR2 SVGIG (reference sequence). The CDR3 extends over 13 amino acids. The V end was cut by 2 bases, the J end by 3 bases, with 10 bases between.

The rearrangement joins TRBV15 to TRBJ2-7, with 7 bases identical to TRBD1. CDR1 and CDR2 (germline): LNHNV, YYDKDF (reference sequence). After removal of 2 bases from V and 3 bases from J, the junction contained 7 bases not matched to a gene. CDR3 length: 15 amino acids. CDR3 region: CATSRNRGEGYEQYF. CDR3 nucleotide sequence: TGTGCCACCAGCAGAAACAGGGGAGAGGGCTACGAGCAGTACTTC.

The chain carries TRBV9 and TRBJ1-1, with D hard to call. CDR3 length: 15 residues. V dropped 3 bases and J dropped 4 bases, with 16 bases sitting between them. Germline loops: CDR1 SGDLS, CDR2 YYNGEE. The CDR3 nucleotides are TGTGCCAGCAGCGGGACGGGGTTTGGTGGCACTGAAGCTTTCTTT. This sequence encodes CASSGTGFGGTEAFF.

This sequence joins TRBV30 and TRBJ1-2; D remains ambiguous. Trimming pared 4 bases from V and 4 bases from J, leaving 13 bases between. The CDR3 is 13 residues long. The germline V gene encodes CDR1 GTSNPN and CDR2 SVGIG (reference sequence). The CDR3 DNA reads as TGTGCCTGGATCGCTTCGGGGATCTATGGCTACACCTTC. Translating it yields CAWIASGIYGYTF. The full variable domain, its missing parts supplied by reference TRBV30 and TRBJ1-2, is SQTIHQWPATLVQPVGSPLSLECTVEGTSNPNLYWYRQAAGRGLQLLFYSVGIGQISSEVPQNLSASRPQDRQFILSSKKLLLSDSGFYLCAWIASGIYGYTFGSGTRLTVV.

The chain uses TRBV28 and TRBJ1-1; 10 bases are shared with TRBD1. CDR1 is MDHEN and CDR2 is SYDVKM in the germline V gene. The V gene end was trimmed by 7 bases and the J gene end by 7 bases; junction bases not matched to a gene: 12. This CDR3 region has 15 residues. CDR3 sequence: CASNLLDRGQGEAFF. The CDR3 DNA is TGTGCCAGCAACCTACTCGACAGGGGGCAAGGTGAAGCTTTCTTT.

CDR3 sequence reads: CASSLSREGDPYEQYF. The CDR3 DNA reads TGTGCCAGCAGCCTGTCCCGGGAGGGGGATCCCTACGAGCAGTACTTC. The chain joins TRBV7-2 to TRBJ2-7, with TRBD2 matching 8 bases. Germline trimming cut 5 bases from V and 2 bases from J; bases unmatched to any gene: 11. Germline V CDR1 and CDR2: SGHTA, FQGNSA. This CDR3 has 16 amino acids.

The chain is built from TRBV5-1 and TRBJ2-5, with a weak D call TRBD1 (5 bases). V was trimmed by 2 bases and J by 1 base, leaving 9 bases between them. From germline, CDR1 is SGHRS and CDR2 YFSETQ. This CDR3 spans 14 amino acids. For the CDR3, the DNA is TGCGCCAGCAGCTTCCAGGGTTCCCAAGAGACCCAGTACTTC. This codes for CASSFQGSQETQYF.

This clone was seen a single time. In DNA form, the CDR3 reads TGTGCCAGCAAGAACAGTCTGAACACTGAAGCTTTCTTT. Its protein product is CASKNSLNTEAFF. The chain recombines TRBV28 with TRBJ1-1; D gene unclear. CDR3 size: 13 residues. V was cut by 7 bases and J by 0 bases, with 9 bases left in between. Germline-derived CDR1 and CDR2 are MDHEN and SYDVKM.